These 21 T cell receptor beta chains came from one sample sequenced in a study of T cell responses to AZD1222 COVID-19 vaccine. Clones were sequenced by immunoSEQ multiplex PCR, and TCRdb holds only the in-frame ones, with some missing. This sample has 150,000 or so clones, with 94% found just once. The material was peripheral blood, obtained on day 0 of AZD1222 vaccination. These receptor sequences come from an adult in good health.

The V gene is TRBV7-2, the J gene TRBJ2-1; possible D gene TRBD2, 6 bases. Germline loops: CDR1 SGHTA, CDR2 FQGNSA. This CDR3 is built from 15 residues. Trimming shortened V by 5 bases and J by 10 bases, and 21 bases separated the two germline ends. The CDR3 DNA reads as TGTGCCAGCAGCCCACTAGCTATGATTCGGTGGGAGCAGTTCTTC. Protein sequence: CASSPLAMIRWEQFF.

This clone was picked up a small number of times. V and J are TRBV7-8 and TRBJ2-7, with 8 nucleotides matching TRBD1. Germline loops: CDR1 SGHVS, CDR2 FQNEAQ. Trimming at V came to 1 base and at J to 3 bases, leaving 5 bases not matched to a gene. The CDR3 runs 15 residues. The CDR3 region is CASSLVGTGGYEQYF. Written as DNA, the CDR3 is TGTGCCAGCAGCTTAGTAGGGACAGGAGGCTACGAGCAGTACTTC.

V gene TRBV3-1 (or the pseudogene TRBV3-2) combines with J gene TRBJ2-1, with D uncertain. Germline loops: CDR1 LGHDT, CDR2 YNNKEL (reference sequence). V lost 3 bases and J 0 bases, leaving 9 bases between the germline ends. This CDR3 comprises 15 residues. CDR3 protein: CASSHLGGSYNEQFF. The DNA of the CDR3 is TGTGCCAGCAGCCACTTGGGTGGCTCCTACAATGAGCAGTTCTTC.

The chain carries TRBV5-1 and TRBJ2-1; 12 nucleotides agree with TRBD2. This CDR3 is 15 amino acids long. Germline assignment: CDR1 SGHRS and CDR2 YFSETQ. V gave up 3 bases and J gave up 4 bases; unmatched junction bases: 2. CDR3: CASSSGLAGYNEQFF. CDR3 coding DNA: TGCGCCAGCAGCTCCGGACTAGCGGGGTACAATGAGCAGTTCTTC.

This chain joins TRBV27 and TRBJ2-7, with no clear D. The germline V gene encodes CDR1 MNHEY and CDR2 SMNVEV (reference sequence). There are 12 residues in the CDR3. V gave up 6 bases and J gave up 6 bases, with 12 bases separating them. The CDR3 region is CASSEYGLEQYF. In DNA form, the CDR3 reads TGTGCCAGCAGCGAGTATGGGCTCGAGCAGTACTTC.

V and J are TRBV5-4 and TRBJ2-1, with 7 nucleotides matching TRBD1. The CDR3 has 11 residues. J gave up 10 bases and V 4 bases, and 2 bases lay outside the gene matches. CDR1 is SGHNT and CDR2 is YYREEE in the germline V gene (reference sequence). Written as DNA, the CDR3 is TGTGCCAGCAGCCTAGGGGGCGAGCAGTTCTTC. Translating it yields CASSLGGEQFF.

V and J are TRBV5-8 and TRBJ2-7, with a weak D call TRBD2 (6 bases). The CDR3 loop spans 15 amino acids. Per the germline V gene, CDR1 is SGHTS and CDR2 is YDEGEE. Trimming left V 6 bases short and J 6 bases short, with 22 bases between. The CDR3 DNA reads TGTGCCAGCAACCGGAGGGGTATGGGCTTCTGCGAGCAGTACTTC. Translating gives CASNRRGMGFCEQYF.

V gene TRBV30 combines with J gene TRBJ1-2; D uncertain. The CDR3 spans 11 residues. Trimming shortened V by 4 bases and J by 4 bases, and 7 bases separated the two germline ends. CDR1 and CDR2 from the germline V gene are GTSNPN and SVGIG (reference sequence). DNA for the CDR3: TGTGCCTGGACCCACAGCTATGGCTACACCTTC. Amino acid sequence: CAWTHSYGYTF.

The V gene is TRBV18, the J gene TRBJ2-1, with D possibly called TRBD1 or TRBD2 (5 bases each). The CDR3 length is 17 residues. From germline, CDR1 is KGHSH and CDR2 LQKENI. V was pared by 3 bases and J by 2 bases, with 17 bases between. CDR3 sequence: CASSPSGPGSAYNEQFF. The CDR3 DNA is TGTGCCAGCTCACCTTCTGGACCAGGGAGCGCCTACAATGAGCAGTTCTTC.

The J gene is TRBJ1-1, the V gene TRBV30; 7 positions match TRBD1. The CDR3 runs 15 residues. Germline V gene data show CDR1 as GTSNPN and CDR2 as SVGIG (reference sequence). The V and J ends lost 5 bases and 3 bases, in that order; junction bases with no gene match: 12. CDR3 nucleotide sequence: TGTGCCTGGCAACTCAAGACAGGGACACACACTGAAGCTTTCTTT. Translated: CAWQLKTGTHTEAFF.

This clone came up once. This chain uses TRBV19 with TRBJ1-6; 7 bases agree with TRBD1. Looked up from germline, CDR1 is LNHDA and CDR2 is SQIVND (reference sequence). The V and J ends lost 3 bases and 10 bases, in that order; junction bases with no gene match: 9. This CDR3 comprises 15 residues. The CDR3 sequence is CASSIRDRTSSPLHF. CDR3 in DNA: TGTGCCAGTAGTATTAGGGACAGAACATCCTCACCCCTCCACTTT.

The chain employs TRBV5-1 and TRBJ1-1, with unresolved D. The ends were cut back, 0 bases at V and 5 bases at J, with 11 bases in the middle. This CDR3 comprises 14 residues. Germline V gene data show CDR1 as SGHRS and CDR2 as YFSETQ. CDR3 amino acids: CASSLEVTGTEAFF. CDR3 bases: TGCGCCAGCAGCTTGGAGGTGACGGGGACTGAAGCTTTCTTT.

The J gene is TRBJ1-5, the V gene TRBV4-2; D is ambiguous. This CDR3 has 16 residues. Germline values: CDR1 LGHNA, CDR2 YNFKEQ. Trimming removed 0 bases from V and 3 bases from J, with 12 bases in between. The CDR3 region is CASSQDVRSVNQPQHF. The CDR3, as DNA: TGTGCCAGCAGCCAAGATGTCAGAAGCGTCAATCAGCCCCAGCATTTT.

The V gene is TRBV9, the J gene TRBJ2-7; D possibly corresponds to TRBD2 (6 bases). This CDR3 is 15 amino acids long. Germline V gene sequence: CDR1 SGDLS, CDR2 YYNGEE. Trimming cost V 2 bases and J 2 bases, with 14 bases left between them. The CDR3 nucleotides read TGTGCCAGCAGCGTTCGGGCTAGCGCAACCTACGAGCAGTACTTC. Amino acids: CASSVRASATYEQYF.

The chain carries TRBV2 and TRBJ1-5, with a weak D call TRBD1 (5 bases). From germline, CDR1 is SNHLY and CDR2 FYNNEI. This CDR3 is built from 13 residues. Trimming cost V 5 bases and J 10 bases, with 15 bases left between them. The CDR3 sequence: CASSWQGEDPQHF. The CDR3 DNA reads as TGTGCCAGCAGTTGGCAGGGCGAGGATCCCCAGCATTTT.

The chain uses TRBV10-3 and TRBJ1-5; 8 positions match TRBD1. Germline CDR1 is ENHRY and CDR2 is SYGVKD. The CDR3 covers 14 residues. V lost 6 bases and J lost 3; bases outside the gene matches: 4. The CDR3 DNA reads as TGTGCCATCAGCGTACAGGGGGTCAATCAGCCCCAGCATTTT. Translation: CAISVQGVNQPQHF.

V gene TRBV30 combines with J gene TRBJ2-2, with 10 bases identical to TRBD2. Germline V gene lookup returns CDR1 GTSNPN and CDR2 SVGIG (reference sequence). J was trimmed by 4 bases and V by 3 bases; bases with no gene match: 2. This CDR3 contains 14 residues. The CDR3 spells CAWRTSGRTGELFF. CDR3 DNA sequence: TGTGCCTGGAGGACTAGCGGGCGCACCGGGGAGCTGTTTTTT. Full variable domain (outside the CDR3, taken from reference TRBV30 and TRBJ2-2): SQTIHQWPATLVQPVGSPLSLECTVEGTSNPNLYWYRQAAGRGLQLLFYSVGIGQISSEVPQNLSASRPQDRQFILSSKKLLLSDSGFYLCAWRTSGRTGELFFGEGSRLTVL.

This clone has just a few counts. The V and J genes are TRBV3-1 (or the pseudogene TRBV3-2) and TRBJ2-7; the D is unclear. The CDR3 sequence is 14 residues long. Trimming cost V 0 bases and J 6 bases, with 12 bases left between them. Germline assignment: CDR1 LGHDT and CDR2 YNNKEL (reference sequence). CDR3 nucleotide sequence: TGTGCCAGCAGCCAAGAGCCTAGGCGCGTCGAGCAGTACTTC. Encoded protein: CASSQEPRRVEQYF.

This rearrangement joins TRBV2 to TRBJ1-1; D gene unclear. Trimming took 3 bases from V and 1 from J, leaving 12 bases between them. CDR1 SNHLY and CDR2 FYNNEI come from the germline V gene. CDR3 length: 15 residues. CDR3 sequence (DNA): TGTGCCAGCAGTGACCCAGGTGCATCGAACACTGAAGCTTTCTTT. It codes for CASSDPGASNTEAFF.

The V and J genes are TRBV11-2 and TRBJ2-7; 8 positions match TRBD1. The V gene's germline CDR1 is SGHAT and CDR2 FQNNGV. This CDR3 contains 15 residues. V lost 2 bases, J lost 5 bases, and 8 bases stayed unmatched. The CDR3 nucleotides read TGTGCCAGCAGCTTACGACCAACGACAGGGGACGAGCAGTACTTC. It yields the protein CASSLRPTTGDEQYF.

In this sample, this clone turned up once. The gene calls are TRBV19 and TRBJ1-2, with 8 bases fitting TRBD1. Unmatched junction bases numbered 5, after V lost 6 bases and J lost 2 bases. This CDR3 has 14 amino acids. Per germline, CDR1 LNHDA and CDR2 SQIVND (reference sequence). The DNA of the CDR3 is TGTGCCAGTAGCTGGACAGGGAAGAACTATGGCTACACCTTC. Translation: CASSWTGKNYGYTF.